This T cell receptor (beta chain) was captured by sequencing in a study of CXCR3-negative and CXCR3-positive naive CD8 T cells (dated by TCRdb to between 2018 and 2020). Regarding the complete study: In total, roughly 140 million TRB reads were obtained, which works out to roughly 1.5 +/- 0.3 million reads per library. The TRBV-TRBJ cluster analysis covered naive subsets from about 5 donors and memory cells from 3 donors. Diversity and physicochemical repertoire analyses were performed on around 10 donors pooled from two independent experiments. Broader findings and caveats from the paper: Within the same donor, TRBV-TRBJ usage looked similar between naive CXCR3-negative and CXCR3-positive cells, but memory cells had distinct patterns. CXCR3 expression partially decreased after cryopreservation, so most assays used freshly isolated PBMCs. TRB CDR3s from CXCR3-positive naive cells showed higher hydrophobicity (lower Kidera factor 4), lower energy, and higher strength and volume indices than CXCR3-negative naive cells. Repertoire diversity was comparably high in both naive subsets but much lower in memory CD8+ T cells. Because surface CD5, which is linked to self-reactivity in mice, was comparable between the naive subsets, TCR interaction strength was also inferred from the physicochemical properties of TRB CDR3s.

Of note for this clonotype: Its antigen remains unidentified.

Data came from a NextSeq 550. The Human TCR Profiling Kit (MiLaboratory) was used to make UMI-labeled 5' RACE TRB cDNA libraries. cDNA synthesis used the entire amount of extracted RNA, and PCR amplification then used the entire amount of cDNA produced. Libraries were prepared in parallel with an identical number of PCR cycles. In the paper's pipeline: MIGEC and MiXCR extracted about 54,000 +/- 9,700 unique UMI-labeled TRB cDNA molecules per library, requiring at least two reads per UMI. Each library averaged approximately 40,000 +/- 10,000 functional in-frame TRB CDR3 nucleotide clonotypes without stop codons. After downsampling to 5000 UMI-labeled TRB molecules per sample, diversity metrics, including normalized Shannon-Wiener and Chao1, were computed in VDJtools. Clonotype-size-weighted physicochemical properties of the central five CDR3 residues (interaction energy, strength, volume and Kidera factor 4) were computed in VDJtools. Based on TCRdb reprocessing of the reads, there is one entry per CDR3 protein sequence, and DNA is missing. TCRdb, rather than the study authors, made the V and J calls. The record for this sample contains 84,000 or so distinct CDR3 sequences. Around 0.51% of the sample belongs to the ten largest clones.

From a lookup of the germline V gene, CDR1 and CDR2 are SQVTM and ANQGSEA. Reading from cysteine to phenylalanine, the CDR3 counts 15 amino acids. There is no recorded DNA. For each CD8+ T cell subset, flow sorting was done in triplicate, and 250,000 to 300,000 cells per subset went directly into RLT lysis buffer. To exclude memory contaminants, naive CD8+ T cells were stringently defined as CD45RO-CCR7+CD27+CD95-. Peripheral blood mononuclear cells were isolated from buffy coats using standard density gradient centrifugation. A FACSAria III was used to flow-sort naive CD8+ T cells into CXCR3-negative and CXCR3-positive populations. Total RNA was extracted from sorted cells using an RNeasy Mini Kit.

The chain links TRBV29-1 with TRBJ2-7; no DNA is available, so the TRBD1 call from TCRdb remains unchecked. Sequencing used naive CXCR3+ CD8+ T cells from blood. The label giving this sample's cell subset or site can be read as: CD45RO-CCR7+CD27+CD95- naive CD8+ T cells expressing CXCR3 (TNR3+). This TCR derives from a human donor in good health. Some clones in this sample may be carry-over from other donors' samples. The CDR3 corresponds to CSVEVPGDVHYEQYF.